The T cell receptor (beta chain) under discussion was sequenced for a study of human T cells and chemical hapten exposure. V gave up 10 bases and J gave up 4 bases, with 8 bases separating them. CDR1 MNHEY and CDR2 SMNVEV come from the germline V gene (reference sequence). The CDR3 length is 11 residues. Each CDR3 protein gets one entry after TCRdb re-called the RACE reads with MiXCR. The sample comprises more than 100,000 distinct CDR3 sequences, about 14% of which are singletons, and roughly 2.8% rests with the top ten. Specified time point: pre-sensitization, week 0. Specified treatment: therapeutic diphenylcyclopropenone sensitization with weekly scalp DPC. Every donor had alopecia and was 18 to 70 years old; all were suitable for DPC.

This receptor was identified in a woman under 30 with alopecia areata. Some clones in this sample may be carry-over from other donors' samples. The chain combines TRBV27 with TRBJ1-3; no reliable D call. Sequences were derived from whole blood, sampled in connection with sensitization to the hapten diphenylcyclopropenone (DPC). DNA for the CDR3: TGTGCCACCCGGCGGGGAAACACCATATATTTT. Protein sequence: CATRRGNTIYF.